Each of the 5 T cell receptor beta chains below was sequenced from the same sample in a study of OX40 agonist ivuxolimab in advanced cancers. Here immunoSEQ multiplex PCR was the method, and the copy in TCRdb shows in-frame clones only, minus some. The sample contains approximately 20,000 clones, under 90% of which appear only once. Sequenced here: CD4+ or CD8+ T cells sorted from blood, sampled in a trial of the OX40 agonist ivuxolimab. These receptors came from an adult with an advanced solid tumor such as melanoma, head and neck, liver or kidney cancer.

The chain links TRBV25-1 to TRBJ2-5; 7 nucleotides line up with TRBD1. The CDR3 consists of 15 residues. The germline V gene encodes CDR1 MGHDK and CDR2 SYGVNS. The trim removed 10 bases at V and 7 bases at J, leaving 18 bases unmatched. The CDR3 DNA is TGTGCCACCCCGAGGCCCCTCGACAGGGTGGCGACCCAGTACTTC. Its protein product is CATPRPLDRVATQYF.

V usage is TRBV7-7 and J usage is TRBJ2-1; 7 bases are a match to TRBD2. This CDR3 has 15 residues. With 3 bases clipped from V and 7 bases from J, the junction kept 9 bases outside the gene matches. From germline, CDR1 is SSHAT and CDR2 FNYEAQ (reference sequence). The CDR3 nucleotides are TGTGCCAGCAGCTTGGGGGGGTATGTCGTAAATGAGCAGTTCTTC. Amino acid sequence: CASSLGGYVVNEQFF. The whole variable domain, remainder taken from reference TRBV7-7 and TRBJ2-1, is GAGVSQSPRYKVTKRGQDVTLRCDPISSHATLYWYQQALGQGPEFLTYFNYEAQPDKSGLPSDRFSAERPEGSISTLTIQRTEQRDSAMYRCASSLGGYVVNEQFFGPGTRLTVL.

Here the CDR3 DNA reads TGTGCCAGCAGCTTAGACAGAGGCAATCAGCCCCAGCATTTT. It encodes CASSLDRGNQPQHF. The gene calls are TRBV7-2 and TRBJ1-5, with no clear D. The germline V gene has CDR1 SGHTA and CDR2 FQGNSA. The CDR3 consists of 14 residues. V lost 1 base to trimming and J lost 2 bases, with 6 bases between them.

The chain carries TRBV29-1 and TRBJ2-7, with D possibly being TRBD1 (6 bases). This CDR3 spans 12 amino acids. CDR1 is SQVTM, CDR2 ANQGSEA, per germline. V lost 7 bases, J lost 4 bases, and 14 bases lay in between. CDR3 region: CSARQGLYEQYF. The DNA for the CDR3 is TGCAGCGCACGCCAGGGGCTTTACGAGCAGTACTTC.

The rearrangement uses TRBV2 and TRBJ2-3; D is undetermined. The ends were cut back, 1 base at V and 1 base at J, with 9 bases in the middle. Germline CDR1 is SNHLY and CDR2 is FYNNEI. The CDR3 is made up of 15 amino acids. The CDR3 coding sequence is TGTGCCAGCAGTGAAGAGTCGGACGGCACAGATACGCAGTATTTT. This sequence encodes CASSEESDGTDTQYF.